Sequencing of this T cell receptor (beta chain) was carried out in a study of T cells after somatic rescue of genetic block. V lost 8 bases, J lost 5 bases, and 16 bases stayed unmatched. Germline V CDR1 and CDR2: WSHSY, SAAADI. The CDR3 runs to 16 residues. Sequenced by immunoSEQ multiplex PCR; TCRdb stores in-frame clones only, minus some. The sample lists tens of thousands of clones; around 89% were seen once. This sequence originates from a woman younger than 30. The chain uses TRBV10-2 and TRBJ2-7; 9 positions agree with TRBD2. The sample taken for sequencing was peripheral blood mononuclear cells (PBMCs). The CDR3 loop is CASRRLAEADSNEQYF. CDR3 DNA: TGCGCCAGCCGTCGACTAGCGGAGGCGGATTCCAACGAGCAGTACTTC.